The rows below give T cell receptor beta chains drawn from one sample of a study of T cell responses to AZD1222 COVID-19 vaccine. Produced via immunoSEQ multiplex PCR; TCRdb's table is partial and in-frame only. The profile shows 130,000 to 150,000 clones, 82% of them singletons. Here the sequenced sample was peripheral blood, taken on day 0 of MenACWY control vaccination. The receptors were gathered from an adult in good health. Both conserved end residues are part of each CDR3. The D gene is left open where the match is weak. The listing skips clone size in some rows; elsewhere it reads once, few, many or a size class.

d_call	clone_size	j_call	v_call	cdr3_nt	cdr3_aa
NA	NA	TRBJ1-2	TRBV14	TGTGCCAGCAGCCCCATGTCCGGGACACCCTATGGCTACACCTTC	CASSPMSGTPYGYTF
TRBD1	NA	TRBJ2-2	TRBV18	TGTGCCAGCTCACGGCCCGGGACAGGGCCTACCGGGGAGCTGTTTTTT	CASSRPGTGPTGELFF
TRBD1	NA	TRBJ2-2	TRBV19	TGTGCCAGTAGTATCGCAGGGGGCGCCGGCACCGGGGAGCTGTTTTTT	CASSIAGGAGTGELFF
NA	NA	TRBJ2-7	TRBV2	TGTGCCAGCAGTCAGGGATGGGACGAGCAGTACTTC	CASSQGWDEQYF
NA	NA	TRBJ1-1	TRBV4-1	TGCGCCAGCAGCCCCCAGGGGACCAACACTGAAGCTTTCTTT	CASSPQGTNTEAFF
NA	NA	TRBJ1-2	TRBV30	TGTGCCTGGAGTGTACAAGGACTTCATGCCTACACCTTC	CAWSVQGLHAYTF
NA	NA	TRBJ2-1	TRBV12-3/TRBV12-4	TGTGCCAGCAGTCTAGGGGCCAATGAGCAGTTCTTC	CASSLGANEQFF
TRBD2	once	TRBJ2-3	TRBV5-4	TGTGCCAGCAGCTCGGGGGGTAGCGGGGGTAGCACAGATACGCAGTATTTT	CASSSGGSGGSTDTQYF
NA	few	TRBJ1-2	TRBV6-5	TGTGCCAGCAGGGAGACAGCTAACTATGGCTACACCTTC	CASRETANYGYTF
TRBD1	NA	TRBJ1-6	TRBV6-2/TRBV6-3	TGTGCCAGCAGTTCCCACAGGGGGCGAACCGATAATTCACCCCTCCACTTT	CASSSHRGRTDNSPLHF
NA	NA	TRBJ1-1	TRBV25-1	TGTGCCAGCACCGCGACAGGATTCTACACTGAAGCTTTCTTT	CASTATGFYTEAFF
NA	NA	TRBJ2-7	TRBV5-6	TGTGCCAGCAGCTTGATGGGGACCTCCTACGAGCAGTACTTC	CASSLMGTSYEQYF
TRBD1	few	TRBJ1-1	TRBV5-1	TGCGCCAGCAGCAGCCCAGACAGGGGGTTCCCTGAAGCTTTCTTT	CASSSPDRGFPEAFF
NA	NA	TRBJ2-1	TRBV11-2	TGTGCCAGCCGACGGGCTTATGTTGAGGGTGAGCAGTTCTTC	CASRRAYVEGEQFF
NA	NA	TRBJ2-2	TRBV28	TGTGCCAGCAGTTTATATCACGCGAGCACCGGGGAGCTGTTTTTT	CASSLYHASTGELFF
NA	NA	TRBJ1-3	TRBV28	TGTGCCAGCAGTTTAGAAAGACCCTCTGTCTCTGGAAACACCATATATTTT	CASSLERPSVSGNTIYF
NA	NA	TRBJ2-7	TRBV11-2	TGTGCCAGCAGTCGAAGTAAAAGCTCCTACGAGCAGTACTTC	CASSRSKSSYEQYF
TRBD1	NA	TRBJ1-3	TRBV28	TGTGCCAGCAGTTTATTGACGACAGGGGGCTCTGGAAACACCATATATTTT	CASSLLTTGGSGNTIYF
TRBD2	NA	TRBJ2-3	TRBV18	TGTGCCAGCTCCATCCTAAGCGGGGGGCGCACAGATACGCAGTATTTT	CASSILSGGRTDTQYF
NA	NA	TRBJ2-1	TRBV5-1	TGCGCCAGCAGCTTCGAGACCCAGGCCAATGAGCAGTTCTTC	CASSFETQANEQFF
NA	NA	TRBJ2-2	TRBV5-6	TGTGCCAGCAGCTTGAGGCCCGGCCAGGTGGAGATTGGGGAGCTGTTTTTT	CASSLRPGQVEIGELFF
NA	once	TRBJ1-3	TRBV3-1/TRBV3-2	TGTGCCAGCAGCCAATCGGGGGAGGCTGGAAACACCATATATTTT	CASSQSGEAGNTIYF
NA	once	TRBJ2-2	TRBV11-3	TGTGCCAGCAGCTTAGATATGCCAGGAGAGCTGTACACCGGGGAGCTGTTTTTT	CASSLDMPGELYTGELFF
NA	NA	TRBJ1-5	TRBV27	TGTGCCAGCAGCCCTGAGGCCTATAGCAATCAGCCCCAGCATTTT	CASSPEAYSNQPQHF
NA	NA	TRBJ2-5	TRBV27	TGTGCCAGCAGTCCCCTTAGCGGTCGGCCCCTGGGATCGGAGACCCAGTACTTC	CASSPLSGRPLGSETQYF
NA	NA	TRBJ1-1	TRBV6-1	TGTGCCAGCAGTGAAGCGGGGTCAACACTGAGGGCTTTCTTT	CASSEAGSTLRAFF
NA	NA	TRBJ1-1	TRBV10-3	TGTGCCATCAGTGTGGGGCAGTACATGAACACTGAAGCTTTCTTT	CAISVGQYMNTEAFF